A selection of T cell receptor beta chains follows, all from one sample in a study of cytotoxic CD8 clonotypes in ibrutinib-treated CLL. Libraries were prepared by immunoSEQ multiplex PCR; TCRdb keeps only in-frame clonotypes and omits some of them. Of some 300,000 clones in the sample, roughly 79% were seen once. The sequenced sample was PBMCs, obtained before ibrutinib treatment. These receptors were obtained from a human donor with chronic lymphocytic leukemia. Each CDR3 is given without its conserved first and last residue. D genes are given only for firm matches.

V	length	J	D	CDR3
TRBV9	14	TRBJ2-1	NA	ASSPSDGVGYNEQF
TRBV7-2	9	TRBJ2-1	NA	ASSRSNEQF
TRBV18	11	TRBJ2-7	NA	ASSWGAAYEQY
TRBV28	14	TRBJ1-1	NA	ASSPTAGSMDTEAF
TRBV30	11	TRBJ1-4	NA	AWSWGAPEKLF
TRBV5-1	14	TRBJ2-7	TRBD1	ASSKQGAISSYEQY
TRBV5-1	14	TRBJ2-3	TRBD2	ASSLVASGRTDTQY
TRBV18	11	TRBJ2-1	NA	ASSPQSHNEQF
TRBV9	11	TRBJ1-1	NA	ASSVGQRGEAF
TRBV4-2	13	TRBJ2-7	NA	ASSQVRDSNYEQY
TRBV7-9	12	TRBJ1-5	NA	ASSFGFGNQPQH
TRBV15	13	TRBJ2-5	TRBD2	ATSRIAGGGETQY
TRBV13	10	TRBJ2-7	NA	ASSLEGYEQY
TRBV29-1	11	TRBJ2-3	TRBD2	QIGGEVPDTQY
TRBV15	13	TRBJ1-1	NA	ATSRYRGPNTEAF
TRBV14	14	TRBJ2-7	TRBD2	ASSRLAGHDPYEQY
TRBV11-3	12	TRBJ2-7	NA	ASSLGANTYEQY
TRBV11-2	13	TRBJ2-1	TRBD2	ASSFSGNSYNEQF
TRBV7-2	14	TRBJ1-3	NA	ASTHIWAYNEDTIY
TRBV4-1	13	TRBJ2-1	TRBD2	ASSQGILADNEQF
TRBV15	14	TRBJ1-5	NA	ATSRDFRNRNQPQH
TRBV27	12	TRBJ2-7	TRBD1	ASSLRGLNYEQY
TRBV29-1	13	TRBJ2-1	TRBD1	SVEDLNRGPNEQF
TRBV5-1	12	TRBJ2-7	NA	ASSLAEGLSEQY
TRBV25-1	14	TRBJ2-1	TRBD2	ASSEYPLREGEEQF
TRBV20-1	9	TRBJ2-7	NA	SARPRPEQY
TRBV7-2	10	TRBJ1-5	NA	ASSSTNQPQH
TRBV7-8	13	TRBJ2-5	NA	ASSLAEGPGETQY
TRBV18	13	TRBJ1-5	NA	ASSPGPGGNQPQH
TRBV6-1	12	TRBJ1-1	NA	ASSEAWGIGEAF
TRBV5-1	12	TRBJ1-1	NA	ASSPRVSATEAF
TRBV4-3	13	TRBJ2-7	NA	ASSQGLVPGDEQY
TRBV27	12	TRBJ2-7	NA	ASSLSNFAYEQY
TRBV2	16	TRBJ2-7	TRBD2	ASSDSGLAGQSSYEQY
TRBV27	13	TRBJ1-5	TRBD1	ASSPQQGRNQPQH
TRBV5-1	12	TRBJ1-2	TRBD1	ASSLEGASYGYT
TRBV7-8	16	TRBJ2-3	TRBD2	ASSPTGTSGRHPDTQY
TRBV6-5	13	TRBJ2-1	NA	ASSYSDSSYNEQF
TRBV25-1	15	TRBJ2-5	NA	ASSEFEGGFGGETQY
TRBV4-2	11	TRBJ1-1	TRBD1	ASRGQGDTEAF
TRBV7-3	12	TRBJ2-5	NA	ASSLSGSQETQY
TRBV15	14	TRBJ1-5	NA	ATSRRTWDSNQPQH
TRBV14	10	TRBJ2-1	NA	ASSQGGSGSF
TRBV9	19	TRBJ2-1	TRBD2	ASSVAGVRYGLADINNEQF
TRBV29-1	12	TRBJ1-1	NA	SVEEVAGTLGAF
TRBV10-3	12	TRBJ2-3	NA	AISEGGSTDTQY
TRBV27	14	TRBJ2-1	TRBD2	ASSLPSGGLYNEQF
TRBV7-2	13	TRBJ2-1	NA	ASSLRRESYNEQF
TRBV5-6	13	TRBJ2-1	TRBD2	ASSEMELREGEQF
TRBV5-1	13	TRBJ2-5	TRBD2	ASNRGLADEETQY
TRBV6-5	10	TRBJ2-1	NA	ASSPWGSEQF
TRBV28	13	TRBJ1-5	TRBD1	ASSGWTGGIQPQH
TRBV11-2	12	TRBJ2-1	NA	ASSRNRGNNEQF
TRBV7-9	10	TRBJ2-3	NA	ASPRDTDTQY
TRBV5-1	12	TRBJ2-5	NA	ASSWSREGETQY
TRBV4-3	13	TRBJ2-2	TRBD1	ASSQGSGGTGELF
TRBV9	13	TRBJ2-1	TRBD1	ASSATGDVYNEQF
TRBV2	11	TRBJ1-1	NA	ASSTRGFTEAF
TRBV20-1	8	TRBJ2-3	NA	SASTDTQY